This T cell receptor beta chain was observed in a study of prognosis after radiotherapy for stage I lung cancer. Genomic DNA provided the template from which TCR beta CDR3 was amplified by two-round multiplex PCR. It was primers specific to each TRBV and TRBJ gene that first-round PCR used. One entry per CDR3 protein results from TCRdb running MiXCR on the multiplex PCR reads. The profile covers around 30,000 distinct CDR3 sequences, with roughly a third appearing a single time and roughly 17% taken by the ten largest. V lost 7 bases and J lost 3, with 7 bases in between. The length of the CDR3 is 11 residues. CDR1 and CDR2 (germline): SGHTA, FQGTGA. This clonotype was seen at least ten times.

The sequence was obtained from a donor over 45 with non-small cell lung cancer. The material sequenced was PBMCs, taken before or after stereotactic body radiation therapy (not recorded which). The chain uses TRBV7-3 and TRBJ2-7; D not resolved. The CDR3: CASIADYEQYF. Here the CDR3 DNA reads TGTGCCAGCATCGCGGACTACGAGCAGTACTTC.